Shown below are 2 T cell receptor beta chains from a single sample sequenced in a study of T cell responses to AZD1222 COVID-19 vaccine. TCRdb's table, derived via immunoSEQ multiplex PCR, lists solely in-frame clones and lacks some. This sample carries about 130,000 clones, about 87% of them seen once, and the ten largest clones take about 5.6%. The sample here was peripheral blood, taken on day 0 of AZD1222 vaccination. All receptors derive from an adult in good health.

The gene calls are TRBV3-1 (or the pseudogene TRBV3-2) and TRBJ1-5, with D unclear. This CDR3 contains 13 residues. The germline V gene has CDR1 LGHDT and CDR2 YNNKEL (reference sequence). Trimming left V 3 bases short and J 11 bases short, with 14 bases between. CDR3: CASSQSSGSTQHF. CDR3 DNA: TGTGCCAGCAGCCAGTCTTCGGGAAGCACCCAGCATTTT.

V and J are TRBV6-6 and TRBJ2-7, with TRBD1 identical over 7 bases. Per germline, CDR1 MNHNY and CDR2 SVGAGI (reference sequence). The V segment lost 3 bases and the J segment 5 bases; nucleotides outside the gene matches: 13. The CDR3 is 16 residues long. The CDR3 reads CASSYSSDRPTDEQYF. The CDR3 nucleotides are TGTGCCAGCAGTTATAGTTCGGACAGGCCTACAGACGAGCAGTACTTC.